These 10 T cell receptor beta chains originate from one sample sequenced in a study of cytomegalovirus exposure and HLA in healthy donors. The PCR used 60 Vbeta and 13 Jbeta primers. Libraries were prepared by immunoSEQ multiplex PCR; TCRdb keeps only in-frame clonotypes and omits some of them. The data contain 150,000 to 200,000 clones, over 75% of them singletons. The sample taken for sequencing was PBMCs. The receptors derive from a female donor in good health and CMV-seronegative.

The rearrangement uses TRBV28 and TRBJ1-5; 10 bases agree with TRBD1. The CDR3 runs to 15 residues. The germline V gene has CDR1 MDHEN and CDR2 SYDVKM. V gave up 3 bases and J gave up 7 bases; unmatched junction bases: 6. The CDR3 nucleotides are TGTGCCAGCAGTTTTGACAGGGGGCGAGGGCAGCCCCAGCATTTT. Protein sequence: CASSFDRGRGQPQHF. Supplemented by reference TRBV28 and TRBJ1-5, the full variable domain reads DVKVTQSSRYLVKRTGEKVFLECVQDMDHENMFWYRQDPGLGLRLIYFSYDVKMKEKGDIPEGYSVSREKKERFSLILESASTNQTSMYLCASSFDRGRGQPQHFGDGTRLSIL.

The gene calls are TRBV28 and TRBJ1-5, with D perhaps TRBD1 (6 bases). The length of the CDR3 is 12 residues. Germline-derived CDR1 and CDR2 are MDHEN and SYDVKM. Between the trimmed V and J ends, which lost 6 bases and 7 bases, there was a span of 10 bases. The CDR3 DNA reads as TGTGCCAGCAGGCGGACAGCCCAGCCCCAGCATTTT. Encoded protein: CASRRTAQPQHF.

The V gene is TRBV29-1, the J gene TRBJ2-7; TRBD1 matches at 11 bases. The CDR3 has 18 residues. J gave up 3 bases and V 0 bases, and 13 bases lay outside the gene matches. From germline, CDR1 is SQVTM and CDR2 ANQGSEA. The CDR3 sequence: CSVEDAGTGGTRIYEQYF. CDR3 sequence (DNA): TGCAGCGTTGAAGACGCCGGGACAGGGGGAACCCGAATCTACGAGCAGTACTTC.

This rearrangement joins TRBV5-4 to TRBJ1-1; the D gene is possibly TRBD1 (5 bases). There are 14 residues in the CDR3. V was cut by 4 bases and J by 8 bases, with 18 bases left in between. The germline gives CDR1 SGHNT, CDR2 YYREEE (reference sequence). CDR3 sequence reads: CASSPDQGPGEAFF. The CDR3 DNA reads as TGTGCCAGCAGCCCGGATCAGGGCCCAGGAGAAGCTTTCTTT.

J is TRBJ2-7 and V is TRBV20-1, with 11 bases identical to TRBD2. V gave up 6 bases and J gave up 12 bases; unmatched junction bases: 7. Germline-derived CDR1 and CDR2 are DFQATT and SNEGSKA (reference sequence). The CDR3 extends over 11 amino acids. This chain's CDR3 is CSAPTSGISYF. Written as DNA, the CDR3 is TGCAGTGCGCCGACTAGCGGGATTTCGTACTTC.

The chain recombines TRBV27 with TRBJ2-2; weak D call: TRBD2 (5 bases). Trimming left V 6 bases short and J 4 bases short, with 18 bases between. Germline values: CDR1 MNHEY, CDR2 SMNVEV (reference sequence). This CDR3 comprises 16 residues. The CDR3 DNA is TGTGCCAGCAGACCTATCGGGGAAATGGGCACCGGGGAGCTGTTTTTT. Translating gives CASRPIGEMGTGELFF.

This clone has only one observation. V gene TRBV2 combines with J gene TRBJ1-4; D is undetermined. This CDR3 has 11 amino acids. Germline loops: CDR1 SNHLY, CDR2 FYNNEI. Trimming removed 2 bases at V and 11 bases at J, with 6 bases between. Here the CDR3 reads CASSEWAKLFF. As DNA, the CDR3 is TGTGCCAGCAGTGAATGGGCGAAACTGTTTTTT.

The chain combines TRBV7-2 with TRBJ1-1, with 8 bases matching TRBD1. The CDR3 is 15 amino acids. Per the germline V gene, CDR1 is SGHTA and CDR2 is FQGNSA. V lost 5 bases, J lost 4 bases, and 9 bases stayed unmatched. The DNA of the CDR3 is TGTGCCAGCAGCCCGAGGACAGGGAAGGCCACTGAAGCTTTCTTT. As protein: CASSPRTGKATEAFF. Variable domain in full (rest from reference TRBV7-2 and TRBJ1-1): GAGVSQSPSNKVTEKGKDVELRCDPISGHTALYWYRQSLGQGLEFLIYFQGNSAPDKSGLPSDRFSAERTGGSVSTLTIQRTQQEDSAVYLCASSPRTGKATEAFFGQGTRLTVV.

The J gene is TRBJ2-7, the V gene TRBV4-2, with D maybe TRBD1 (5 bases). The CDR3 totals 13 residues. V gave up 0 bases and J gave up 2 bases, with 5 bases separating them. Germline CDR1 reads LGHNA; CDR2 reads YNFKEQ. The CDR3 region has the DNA TGTGCCAGCAGCCAAGAGGGGCCCTACGAGCAGTACTTC. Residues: CASSQEGPYEQYF.

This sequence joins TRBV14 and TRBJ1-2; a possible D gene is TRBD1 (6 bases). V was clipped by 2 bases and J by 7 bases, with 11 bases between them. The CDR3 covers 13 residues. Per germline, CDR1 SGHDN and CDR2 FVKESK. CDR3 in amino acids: CASSQQGRGGYTF. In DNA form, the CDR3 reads TGTGCCAGCAGCCAACAGGGGAGGGGTGGCTACACCTTC.